This T cell receptor beta chain originates from a study of patients and donors after allogeneic stem cell transplantation. V dropped 2 bases and J dropped 4; count of bases not matched to a gene: 12. CDR3 length: 19 residues. The germline CDR1 and CDR2 sequences are LGHNA and YSLEER. MiXCR was run by TCRdb on the RT-PCR reads, yielding one entry per CDR3 protein. This sample has 85,000 to 90,000 distinct CDR3 sequences, with around 49% found just once. The material sequenced was blood, either unsorted or a sorted T cell fraction (not recorded which). The rearrangement links TRBV4-3 to TRBJ2-1, with TRBD2 identical over 12 bases. This receptor was identified in a human donor who was either an allogeneic HSCT recipient or a stem cell or donor lymphocyte infusion donor (not recorded which). It is not recorded whose cells these are; they may come from a transplant donor. CDR3 amino acids: CASSQSGTSGFRGYNEQFF. CDR3 nucleotides: TGCGCCAGCAGCCAAAGTGGGACTAGCGGGTTCCGCGGGTACAATGAGCAGTTCTTC.